Given below is one TCR beta chain in context. Germline loops: CDR1 GTSNPN, CDR2 SVGIG (reference sequence). The V and J ends lost 3 bases and 3 bases respectively, with 12 bases between them. The CDR3 extends over 13 amino acids. This specimen belongs to a study of blood T cell repertoires in COVID-19. Study-wide context: The samples span acute and convalescent COVID-19 from the United States, Italy and Spain. Sample material is recorded as cDNA or gDNA derived from T cells, B-cell-depleted T cells, or PBMCs.

Original processing notes: Quantification of nucleated cells was approximated via reference gene primer amplification. TCRdb's copy holds only in-frame clones and misses some; the assay was immunoSEQ multiplex PCR. D and trimming come from the DNA, and the V and J calls and clone size come from that table. The table has roughly 110,000 clones, about nine tenths seen once; the top ten hold around 7%. The receptor comes from a man aged 50-59 years with active or convalescent COVID-19. The sequencing sample was made of peripheral blood. This chain uses TRBV30 with TRBJ2-7; D gene ambiguous. The CDR3 spells CAWSLEPHYEQYF. For the CDR3, the DNA is TGTGCCTGGAGCTTAGAGCCCCACTACGAGCAGTACTTC.